This TCR beta chain was found in a study of shared clonotypes between healthy human individuals. Regarding the study as a whole: Non-shared clonotypes showed lower generation probabilities than clonotypes common to all four donors. It was the few donors that limited the genetic and exposure-history diversity represented.

Once extracted for a subset, genomic DNA was divided evenly among several immunoSEQ plates. Template for every sorted-subset replicate PCR totaled roughly 200 ng DNA, 25,000 to 35,000 T cell genomes. Data came from immunoSEQ multiplex PCR; TCRdb stores just in-frame clones and leaves some out. The sample lists 2 million to 2.5 million clones; just under 95% were seen once. A remark on this clone: Its specificity is unknown.

Between the trimmed V and J ends, which lost 4 bases and 4 bases, there was a span of 8 bases. Germline CDR1 is SGHDT and CDR2 is YYEEEE. CDR3 length: 12 residues. The V call is TRBV5-6, the J call TRBJ1-2; D ambiguous. The sequencing input was naive CD4+ T cells from PBMCs. Noted subset: CD45RA+ positively selected. This sequence was found in a man in his late teens or twenties in good health. Some clones in this sample may be carry-over from other donors' samples. CDR3 DNA sequence: TGTGCCAGCAGCACGGGAGTCTATGGCTACACCTTC. It is translated as CASSTGVYGYTF.